Presented here are 11 T cell receptor beta chains from one specimen sequenced in a study of blood T cell repertoires in COVID-19. Sequencing was performed with immunoSEQ multiplex PCR; in TCRdb, only in-frame clones are kept and a portion is missing. The profile shows around 330,000 clones, 75% to 90% of them singletons. Sequences were obtained from PBMCs or T cells enriched from blood (not recorded which). All receptors derive from a man in his sixties who had recovered from COVID-19.

The chain employs TRBV25-1 and TRBJ1-3; D is ambiguous. CDR1 and CDR2 (germline): MGHDK, SYGVNS. V lost 2 bases, J lost 3 bases, and 14 bases lay in between. CDR3 size: 16 residues. The CDR3 loop is CASSEGGGRDGNTIYF. The CDR3 DNA reads TGTGCCAGCAGTGAAGGCGGAGGCCGGGATGGAAACACCATATATTTT.

The chain recombines TRBV5-1 with TRBJ1-2, with TRBD1 identical over 7 bases. With 4 bases clipped from V and 3 bases from J, the junction kept 9 bases outside the gene matches. The CDR3 consists of 15 residues. In germline, CDR1 is SGHRS, CDR2 YFSETQ. Here the CDR3 DNA reads TGCGCCAGCAGCCGCGATGGACAGGAGGACTATGGCTACACCTTC. Its translation is CASSRDGQEDYGYTF.

The genes are TRBV5-1 and TRBJ2-1; no clear D. V shed 7 bases and J shed 9 bases, with 14 bases lying between them. CDR1 is SGHRS and CDR2 is YFSETQ in the germline V gene. This CDR3 region has 12 residues. CDR3 nucleotide sequence: TGCGCCAGCGCTCTTGAGGCCGGTGAGCAGTTCTTC. Translation: CASALEAGEQFF.

The V gene is TRBV11-2, the J gene TRBJ2-1; D might be TRBD2 (6 bases). The CDR3 has 16 residues. The germline V gene encodes CDR1 SGHAT and CDR2 FQNNGV. Trimming stripped 1 base from V and 0 bases from J, with 10 bases between. As DNA, the CDR3 is TGTGCCAGCAGCTTAGGAGCCGGGAGCTCCTACAATGAGCAGTTCTTC. Protein sequence: CASSLGAGSSYNEQFF.

The rearrangement links TRBV27 to TRBJ1-2; the D is unclear. Trimming shortened V by 4 bases and J by 7 bases, and 16 bases separated the two germline ends. Per germline, CDR1 MNHEY and CDR2 SMNVEV (reference sequence). CDR3 length: 14 amino acids. CDR3 sequence reads: CASSSSLTRSGYTF. The CDR3 DNA reads as TGTGCCAGCAGTTCCTCTTTAACGCGTAGTGGCTACACCTTC.

The chain carries TRBV25-1 and TRBJ1-4; no reliable D call. Trimming pared 5 bases from V and 4 bases from J, leaving 20 bases between. CDR3 length: 17 amino acids. Germline-derived CDR1 and CDR2 are MGHDK and SYGVNS. CDR3 protein: CASSPPPRGKFNEKLFF. DNA for the CDR3: TGTGCCAGCAGTCCGCCCCCCCGCGGGAAATTTAATGAAAAACTGTTTTTT.

This chain uses TRBV5-1 with TRBJ2-1; 15 bases align to TRBD2. Trimming cost V 3 bases and J 9 bases; bases outside gene matches: 10. There are 17 residues in the CDR3. Germline CDR1 SGHRS, CDR2 YFSETQ. The CDR3 is CASSSAEGLAGGGEQFF. The DNA of the CDR3 is TGCGCCAGCAGCTCGGCGGAAGGACTAGCGGGAGGGGGTGAGCAGTTCTTC.

The J gene is TRBJ2-5, the V gene TRBV9; 7 bases are a match to TRBD2. The CDR3 loop spans 16 amino acids. V lost 4 bases to trimming and J lost 5 bases; unmatched junction nucleotides: 14. CDR1 SGDLS and CDR2 YYNGEE come from the germline V gene. As DNA, the CDR3 is TGTGCCAGCAGCTCAGGACTAACGGGAGGCATGGAGACCCAGTACTTC. Translating it yields CASSSGLTGGMETQYF. Full variable domain (remainder filled in from reference TRBV9 and TRBJ2-5): DSGVTQTPKHLITATGQRVTLRCSPRSGDLSVYWYQQSLDQGLQFLIQYYNGEERAKGNILERFSAQQFPDLHSELNLSSLELGDSALYFCASSSGLTGGMETQYFGPGTRLLVL.

The V and J genes are TRBV5-1 and TRBJ2-2; D gene uncertain. V was trimmed by 2 bases and J by 2 bases, leaving 7 bases between them. The germline CDR1 and CDR2 sequences are SGHRS and YFSETQ. The CDR3 is 14 amino acids. The CDR3 sequence is CASSFGDNTGELFF. CDR3 nucleotide sequence: TGCGCCAGCAGCTTCGGTGATAACACCGGGGAGCTGTTTTTT.

The chain carries TRBV28 and TRBJ2-1; weak D call: TRBD2 (6 bases). V lost 3 bases and J lost 1, with 13 bases in between. The CDR3 is 16 residues long. Germline CDR1 MDHEN, CDR2 SYDVKM. CDR3: CASSFTGSGSYNEQFF. DNA for the CDR3: TGTGCCAGCAGTTTTACCGGGAGTGGTTCCTACAATGAGCAGTTCTTC.

The gene calls are TRBV11-1 and TRBJ1-1, with D possibly TRBD1 on 5 matching bases. Between the trimmed V and J ends, which lost 5 bases and 0 bases, there was a span of 13 bases. The germline V gene has CDR1 SGHAT and CDR2 FQDESV (reference sequence). The CDR3 contains 15 residues. The CDR3 coding sequence is TGTGCCAGCAGCCAGATGCGGGGGGTGAACACTGAAGCTTTCTTT. This codes for CASSQMRGVNTEAFF.